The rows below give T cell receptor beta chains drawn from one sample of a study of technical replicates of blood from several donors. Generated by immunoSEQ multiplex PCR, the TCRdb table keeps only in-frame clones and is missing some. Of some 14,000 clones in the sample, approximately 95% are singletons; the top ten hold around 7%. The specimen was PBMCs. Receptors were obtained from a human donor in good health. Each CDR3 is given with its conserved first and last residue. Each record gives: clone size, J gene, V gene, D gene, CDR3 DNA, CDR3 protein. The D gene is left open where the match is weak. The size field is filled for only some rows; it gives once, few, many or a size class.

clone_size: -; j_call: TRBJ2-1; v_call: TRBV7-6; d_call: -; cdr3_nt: TGTGCCAGCAGCCGACCAAGGGGACGGGTGGGAGGCTCAAATGAGCAGTTCTTC; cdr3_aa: CASSRPRGRVGGSNEQFF
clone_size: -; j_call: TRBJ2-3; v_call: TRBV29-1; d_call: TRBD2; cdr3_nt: TGCAGCGTGGAGGGACTAGCGGGTACAGATACGCAGTATTTT; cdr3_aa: CSVEGLAGTDTQYF
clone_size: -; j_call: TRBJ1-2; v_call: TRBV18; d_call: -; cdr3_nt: TGTGCCAGCTCCCTATCAGGGGCATTCGGCTACACCTTC; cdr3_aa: CASSLSGAFGYTF
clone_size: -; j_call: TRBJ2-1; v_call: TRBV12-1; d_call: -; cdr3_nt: TGTGCCAGCAGCCCCGTAGAAAAGCGGGTCCGAGGGGACAATGAGCAGTTCTTC; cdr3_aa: CASSPVEKRVRGDNEQFF
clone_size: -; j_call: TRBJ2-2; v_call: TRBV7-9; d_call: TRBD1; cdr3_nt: TGTGCCAGCAGCTTAACCCGAGCACAGGGGGGCACCGGGGAGCTGTTTTTT; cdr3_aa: CASSLTRAQGGTGELFF
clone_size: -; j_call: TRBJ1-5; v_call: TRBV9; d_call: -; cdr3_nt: TGTGCCAGCAGCGGCGGGACTCCCGGGTGGGAGAGTAATCAGCCCCAGCATTTT; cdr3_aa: CASSGGTPGWESNQPQHF
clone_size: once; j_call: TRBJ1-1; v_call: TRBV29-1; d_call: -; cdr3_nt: TGCAGCGTTGTTATACAGGGGAACACTGAAGCTTTCTTT; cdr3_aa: CSVVIQGNTEAFF
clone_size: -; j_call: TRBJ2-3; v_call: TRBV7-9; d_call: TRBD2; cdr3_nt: TGTGCCAGCCGACTAGCGGGAGGGTTGGAGACAGATACGCAGTATTTT; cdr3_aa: CASRLAGGLETDTQYF
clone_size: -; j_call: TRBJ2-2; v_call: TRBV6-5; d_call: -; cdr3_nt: TGTGCCAGCACCGAGAGGGACTCAAACATCGGGGAGCTGTTTTTT; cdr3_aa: CASTERDSNIGELFF
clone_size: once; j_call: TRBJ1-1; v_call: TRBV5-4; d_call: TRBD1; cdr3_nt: TGTGCCAGCAGCTGGGACAGGGGGCAGGGTGAAGCTTTCTTT; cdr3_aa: CASSWDRGQGEAFF
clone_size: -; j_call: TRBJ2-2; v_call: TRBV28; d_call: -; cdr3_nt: TGTGCCAGCAGTTTCGTACCCCCCGCGGGAACGGCGAACACCGGGGAGCTGTTTTTT; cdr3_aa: CASSFVPPAGTANTGELFF
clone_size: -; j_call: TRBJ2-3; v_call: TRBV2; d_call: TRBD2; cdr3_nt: TGTGCCAGCAGTGAGGGACTAGCGGGGGGTACAGATACGCAGTATTTT; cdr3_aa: CASSEGLAGGTDTQYF
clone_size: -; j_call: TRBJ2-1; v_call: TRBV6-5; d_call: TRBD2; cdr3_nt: TGTGCCAGCAGCCCAAGCGGGAGACCTTACAATGAGCAGTTCTTC; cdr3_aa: CASSPSGRPYNEQFF
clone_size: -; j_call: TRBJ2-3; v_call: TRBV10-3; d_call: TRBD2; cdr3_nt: TGTGCCAGCGGTAAGGGTCCCTTAGCGGGAGATGCAGATACGCAGTATTTT; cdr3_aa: CASGKGPLAGDADTQYF
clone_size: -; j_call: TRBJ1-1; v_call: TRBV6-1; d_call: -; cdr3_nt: TGTGCCAGCAGTGTAATAGAGAACACTGAAGCTTTCTTT; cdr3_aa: CASSVIENTEAFF
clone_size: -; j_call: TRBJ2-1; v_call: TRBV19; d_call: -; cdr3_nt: TGTGCCAGTAGTATGTCTAGCGCAAACAATGAGCAGTTCTTC; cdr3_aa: CASSMSSANNEQFF
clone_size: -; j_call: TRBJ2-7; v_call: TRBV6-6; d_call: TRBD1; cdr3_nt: TGTGCCAGCTCGACAGGGGGATACGAGCAGTACTTC; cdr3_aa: CASSTGGYEQYF
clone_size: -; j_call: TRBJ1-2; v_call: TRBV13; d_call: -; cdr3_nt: TGTGCCAGCAGCCGAAGAGACAGAGCTATGTTAGGCTACACCTTC; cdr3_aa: CASSRRDRAMLGYTF
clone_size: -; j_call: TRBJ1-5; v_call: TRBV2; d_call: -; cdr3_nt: TGTGCCAGCGCGGAAAGCAATCAGCCCCAGCATTTT; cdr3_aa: CASAESNQPQHF
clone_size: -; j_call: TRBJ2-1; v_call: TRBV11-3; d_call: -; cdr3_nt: TGTGCCAGCAGCCTCGGGACTGGGGGACACAATGAGCAGTTCTTC; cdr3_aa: CASSLGTGGHNEQFF
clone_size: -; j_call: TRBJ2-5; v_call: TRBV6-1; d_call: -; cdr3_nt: TGTGCCAAGTCGTCGGGGGTTGGAGAGACCCAGTACTTC; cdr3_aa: CAKSSGVGETQYF
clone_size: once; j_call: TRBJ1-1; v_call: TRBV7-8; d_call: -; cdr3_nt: TGTGCCAGCAGCCCGGCGGAAGGGGCGGTAGGTGAAGCTTTCTTT; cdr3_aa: CASSPAEGAVGEAFF
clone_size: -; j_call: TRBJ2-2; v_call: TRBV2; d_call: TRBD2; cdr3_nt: TGTGCCAGCAGTGATAACAGTCCGGGACTAGCGGGAGGGGTTGGCACCGGGGAGCTGTTTTTT; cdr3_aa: CASSDNSPGLAGGVGTGELFF
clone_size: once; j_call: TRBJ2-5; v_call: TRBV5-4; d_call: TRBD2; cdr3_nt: TGTGCCAGCAGCTTGGAAGTAGCGGGAGGGGGGGAGACCCAGTACTTC; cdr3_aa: CASSLEVAGGGETQYF
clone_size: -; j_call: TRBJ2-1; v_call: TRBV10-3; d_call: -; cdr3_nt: TGTGCCATCAGTGTGGACGCCGCGGGATACAATGAGCAGTTCTTC; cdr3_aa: CAISVDAAGYNEQFF
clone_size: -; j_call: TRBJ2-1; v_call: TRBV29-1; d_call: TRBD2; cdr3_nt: TGCAGCGTTGAGGGGACTAGCGGGAGGAACAATGAGCAGTTCTTC; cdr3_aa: CSVEGTSGRNNEQFF
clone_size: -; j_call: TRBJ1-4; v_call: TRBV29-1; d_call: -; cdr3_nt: TGCAGCGGGGCGGAGGGTAATGAAAAACTGTTTTTT; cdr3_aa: CSGAEGNEKLFF
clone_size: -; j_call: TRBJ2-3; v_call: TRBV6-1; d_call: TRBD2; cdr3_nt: TGTGCCAGCAGTGAACTGCGACTAGCGGGAATTGATACGCAGTATTTT; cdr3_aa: CASSELRLAGIDTQYF
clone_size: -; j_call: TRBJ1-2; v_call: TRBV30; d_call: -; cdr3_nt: TGTGCCTGGAGTGGGGGCGCGGATGGCTACACCTTC; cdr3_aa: CAWSGGADGYTF
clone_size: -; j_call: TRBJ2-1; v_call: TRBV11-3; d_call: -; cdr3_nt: TGTGCCAGCAGCTTGGGCGGGGTGAGTGAGCAGTTCTTC; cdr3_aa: CASSLGGVSEQFF
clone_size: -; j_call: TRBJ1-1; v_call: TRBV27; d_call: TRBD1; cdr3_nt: TGTGCCAGCAAAAATAGGCCGGGACAGGGAAGCCTGAACACTGAAGCTTTCTTT; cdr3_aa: CASKNRPGQGSLNTEAFF